The 18 T cell receptor beta chains below come from one sample, sequenced in a study of blood T cell repertoires in COVID-19. Assay used: immunoSEQ multiplex PCR; TCRdb lists only in-frame clones, some missing. The table lists 150,000 to 200,000 clones, roughly 86% of them singletons, with around 3.5% in the top ten. Specimen: peripheral blood. Every receptor here comes from a man aged 65 to 85 with acute or convalescent COVID-19.

The CDR3 DNA sequence: TGTGCCAGCAGTACAAGCAATCAGCCCCAGCATTTT. This codes for CASSTSNQPQHF. The genes are TRBV6-5 and TRBJ1-5; D gene uncertain. Trimming took 5 bases from V and 1 from J, leaving 3 bases between them. Per the germline V gene, CDR1 is MNHEY and CDR2 is SVGAGI. This CDR3 spans 12 amino acids.

This sequence joins TRBV28 and TRBJ2-2; D remains unclear. Per germline, CDR1 MDHEN and CDR2 SYDVKM. V was cut by 1 base and J by 6 bases, with 3 bases left in between. The CDR3 sequence is 12 residues long. The DNA for the CDR3 is TGTGCCAGCAGTTTATTATCCGGGGAGCTGTTTTTT. It specifies CASSLLSGELFF.

The V call is TRBV7-2, the J call TRBJ2-2; tentative D call: TRBD1 (5 bases). Germline CDR1 and CDR2: SGHTA and FQGNSA. The CDR3 covers 14 residues. V was cut by 1 base and J by 7 bases, with 10 bases left in between. The CDR3 DNA reads as TGTGCCAGCAGCTTAGTAGGGGTACTCGGGGAGCTGTTTTTT. Protein product: CASSLVGVLGELFF.

The V gene is TRBV30, the J gene TRBJ2-2, with a possible D match to TRBD1 (5 bases). Trimming left V 0 bases short and J 3 bases short, with 14 bases between. Germline CDR1 reads GTSNPN; CDR2 reads SVGIG (reference sequence). The CDR3 loop spans 16 amino acids. DNA of the CDR3: TGTGCCTGGAGTGTATATCGTGGACACTACACCGGGGAGCTGTTTTTT. Protein: CAWSVYRGHYTGELFF. The complete variable domain, with remaining parts taken from reference TRBV30 and TRBJ2-2, reads SQTIHQWPATLVQPVGSPLSLECTVEGTSNPNLYWYRQAAGRGLQLLFYSVGIGQISSEVPQNLSASRPQDRQFILSSKKLLLSDSGFYLCAWSVYRGHYTGELFFGEGSRLTVL.

The chain recombines TRBV27 with TRBJ2-5, with 7 bases identical to TRBD1. Per the germline V gene, CDR1 is MNHEY and CDR2 is SMNVEV (reference sequence). This CDR3 comprises 16 residues. V shed 6 bases, J shed 3 bases, and the junction held 13 bases outside the gene matches. In DNA form, the CDR3 reads TGTGCCAGCAGACACAAACGAGGGACAGCTAAAGAGACCCAGTACTTC. It is translated as CASRHKRGTAKETQYF.

There are a few counts of this clone. This rearrangement joins TRBV7-2 to TRBJ1-2; D gene uncertain. CDR3 length: 13 amino acids. Germline CDR1 is SGHTA and CDR2 is FQGNSA. Trimming cost V 4 bases and J 5 bases, with 11 bases left between them. CDR3 sequence (DNA): TGTGCCAGCAGCTCGAATAGTGCGTATGGCTACACCTTC. It codes for CASSSNSAYGYTF.

As regards this clone: Other DNA variants within this sample encode the same CDR3. The chain combines TRBV5-1 with TRBJ2-1, with D tentatively TRBD1 (6 bases). Germline CDR1 is SGHRS and CDR2 is YFSETQ. This CDR3 has 15 amino acids. V lost 0 bases to trimming and J lost 0 bases, with 7 bases between them. The CDR3: CASSLGGGSYNEQFF. CDR3 DNA sequence: TGCGCCAGCAGCTTGGGAGGGGGCTCCTACAATGAGCAGTTCTTC.

The genes are TRBV7-9 and TRBJ1-1, with a weak D call TRBD1 (6 bases). V was trimmed by 0 bases and J by 1 base, leaving 12 bases between them. CDR1 SEHNR and CDR2 FQNEAQ come from the germline V gene (reference sequence). The CDR3 has 16 amino acids. The CDR3: CASSLAQTGGNTEAFF. The CDR3 nucleotides are TGTGCCAGCAGCTTAGCTCAGACAGGAGGGAACACTGAAGCTTTCTTT.

The chain couples TRBV7-2 to TRBJ1-5, with a tentative D call TRBD1 (6 bases). From germline, CDR1 is SGHTA and CDR2 FQGNSA. Deletions cut 4 bases from V and 4 bases from J, with 11 bases between. This CDR3 is built from 14 residues. CDR3 nucleotides: TGTGCCAGCAGCTCGGACAGTGGGAATCAGCCCCAGCATTTT. Translation gives CASSSDSGNQPQHF.

This chain links TRBV4-2 with TRBJ2-7, with 9 bases aligning to TRBD1. This CDR3 is 15 amino acids long. The germline V gene encodes CDR1 LGHNA and CDR2 YNFKEQ. The V and J ends lost 6 bases and 5 bases, in that order; junction bases with no gene match: 11. CDR3 coding DNA: TGTGCCAGCAGTCGCGTCGGGACAGGGCAAGACGAGCAGTACTTC. Translated, it gives CASSRVGTGQDEQYF.

This clone was detected only once. The CDR3 is CASSTTGTGIDEQYF. CDR3 nucleotide sequence: TGTGCCAGTAGTACGACCGGGACAGGGATTGACGAGCAGTACTTC. The rearrangement joins TRBV19 to TRBJ2-7, with 9 bases identical to TRBD1. Germline CDR1 reads LNHDA; CDR2 reads SQIVND (reference sequence). The CDR3 contains 15 residues. The V and J ends lost 4 bases and 5 bases, in that order; junction bases with no gene match: 9. Supplemented by reference TRBV19 and TRBJ2-7, the full variable domain reads DGGITQSPKYLFRKEGQNVTLSCEQNLNHDAMYWYRQDPGQGLRLIYYSQIVNDFQKGDIAEGYSVSREKKESFPLTVTSAQKNPTAFYLCASSTTGTGIDEQYFGPGTRLTVT.

This clone occurred a few times. V is TRBV6-5 and J is TRBJ1-3; D is uncertain. Germline-derived CDR1 and CDR2 are MNHEY and SVGAGI. The CDR3 extends over 13 amino acids. The V and J ends lost 0 bases and 3 bases respectively, with 3 bases between them. CDR3 protein: CASSYSSGNTIYF. As DNA, the CDR3 is TGTGCCAGCAGTTACTCGAGTGGAAACACCATATATTTT.

This chain joins TRBV4-2 and TRBJ2-5; 9 nucleotides line up with TRBD1. Per germline, CDR1 LGHNA and CDR2 YNFKEQ. This CDR3 has 16 residues. The J segment lost 4 bases and the V segment lost 0 bases, leaving 6 bases of the junction unmatched. This CDR3 is CASSQEMTGGLETQYF. Written as DNA, the CDR3 is TGTGCCAGCAGCCAAGAAATGACAGGGGGGCTAGAGACCCAGTACTTC.

J is TRBJ2-7 and V is TRBV10-2; possibly TRBD1 for D (6 bases). The V and J ends lost 9 bases and 3 bases respectively, with 9 bases between them. Looked up from germline, CDR1 is WSHSY and CDR2 is SAAADI. The CDR3 runs to 11 residues. DNA of the CDR3: TGCGCCAGTTACAGGGTCTACGAGCAGTACTTC. Translation gives CASYRVYEQYF.

Only one count was recorded for this clone. J is TRBJ1-5 and V is TRBV27; D might be TRBD1 (5 bases). There are 15 residues in the CDR3. Germline lookup yields CDR1 MNHEY and CDR2 SMNVEV (reference sequence). Trimming cost V 3 bases and J 2 bases, with 11 bases left between them. CDR3 in DNA: TGTGCCAGCAGTTTCTGGGGGGACGGCAATCAGCCCCAGCATTTT. This codes for CASSFWGDGNQPQHF.

CDR3 amino acids: CASSWRGHNQPQHF. DNA of the CDR3: TGTGCCAGCAGTTGGCGAGGTCACAATCAGCCCCAGCATTTT. This chain links TRBV27 with TRBJ1-5, with D hard to call. This CDR3 has 14 amino acids. CDR1 is MNHEY, CDR2 SMNVEV, per germline (reference sequence). The V end lost 4 bases, the J end lost 3 bases, and 10 bases lay between the germline ends.

The V and J genes are TRBV7-3 and TRBJ1-6; 10 positions match TRBD1. The CDR3 extends over 14 amino acids. Per germline, CDR1 SGHTA and CDR2 FQGTGA. The junction had 2 bases not matched to a gene; V was cut back by 3 bases and J by 9 bases. The CDR3 here is CASSLGQGFSPLHF. CDR3 DNA: TGTGCCAGCAGCTTGGGACAGGGGTTTTCACCCCTCCACTTT.

The chain recombines TRBV9 with TRBJ1-2, with D perhaps TRBD1 (5 bases). The CDR3 spans 14 residues. Trimming stripped 2 bases from V and 6 bases from J, with 14 bases between. From germline, CDR1 is SGDLS and CDR2 YYNGEE. CDR3 sequence: CASSVDNRGDGYTF. In DNA, the CDR3 is TGTGCCAGCAGCGTGGACAATCGGGGGGATGGCTACACCTTC. The complete variable domain, with remaining parts taken from reference TRBV9 and TRBJ1-2, reads DSGVTQTPKHLITATGQRVTLRCSPRSGDLSVYWYQQSLDQGLQFLIQYYNGEERAKGNILERFSAQQFPDLHSELNLSSLELGDSALYFCASSVDNRGDGYTFGSGTRLTVV.